This T cell receptor beta chain came from a study of T cells in Graves' hyperthyroidism and ophthalmopathy. At least ten counts were recorded for this clonotype. The antigen is unknown. The study's findings and limits: Most clonotypes that expanded in the thyroid above 0.001 also showed up in blood. For ophthalmopathy, model prediction preceded onset by a median about six months.

Germline V gene data show CDR1 as DFQATT and CDR2 as SNEGSKA (reference sequence). The CDR3 runs to 14 residues. V shed 4 bases, J shed 2 bases, and the junction held 5 bases outside the gene matches. TCR beta CDR3 sequences were amplified from RNA transcripts. With the HTBI primer set, the TCR CDR3 went through a first round of RT-PCR. Each CDR3 protein is one row after TCRdb ran MiXCR on the multiplex PCR reads. The table lists some 760,000 distinct CDR3 sequences, around 13% of them singletons. The sample consisted of blood. The genes are TRBV20-1 and TRBJ2-1, with 7 bases fitting TRBD2. This receptor was taken from a woman aged 18-29 years with Graves' hyperthyroidism. The CDR3: CSAKAGVPYNEQFF. Written as DNA, the CDR3 is TGCAGTGCTAAGGCGGGAGTCCCCTACAATGAGCAGTTCTTC.